The clone carrying this T cell receptor (beta chain) has a handful of counts. Its target is unknown. Per the germline V gene, CDR1 is SGHRS and CDR2 is YFSETQ. V gave up 4 bases and J gave up 5 bases, with 15 bases separating them. This CDR3 region has 14 residues. This specimen comes from a study of OX40 agonist ivuxolimab in advanced cancers. The study, taken as a whole, reports: CD4+ and CD8+ blood T cells expanded clonally by week 6 at 0.1 to 3.0 mg/kg.

TCRdb's copy holds only in-frame clones and misses some; the assay was immunoSEQ multiplex PCR. The data hold under 40,000 clones, with 84% observed a single time. The V gene is TRBV5-1, the J gene TRBJ1-2, with a tentative D call TRBD1 (5 bases). The origin of this receptor is an adult with an advanced solid tumor such as melanoma, head and neck, liver or kidney cancer. Sequences were derived from CD4+ or CD8+ T cells sorted from blood, sampled in a trial of the OX40 agonist ivuxolimab. CDR3 DNA: TGCGCCAGCAGCCTAACGGGACTGGAATATGGCTACACCTTC. As protein: CASSLTGLEYGYTF.